This entry features one T cell receptor (beta chain) sequence. The antigen remains undetermined. The entry originates in a study of T-cell memory formation after mild COVID-19. Study outcomes and limitations: Confirmation of SARS-CoV-2 specificity was lacking for second-wave clones peaking day 37. Pre-infection memory already had some responding clones, implying cross-reactive memory joined.

TCRdb fed the 5' RACE reads into MiXCR, producing one record per CDR3 protein. The sample contains under 700,000 distinct CDR3 sequences, just over 20% of which appear only once. V lost 5 bases to trimming and J lost 3 bases; unmatched junction nucleotides: 2. The germline gives CDR1 DFQATT, CDR2 SNEGSKA (reference sequence). The CDR3 is 14 residues long. Material for sequencing was PBMCs or a T cell subset sorted from them (not recorded which). V and J are TRBV20-1 and TRBJ2-1; 12 bases match TRBD1. The sequence was obtained from an adult woman who had mild COVID-19 (a few samples of this study predate the infection). Cell type and time point are not known. CDR3 nucleotides: TGCAGTGCTGGGACAGGGGGCTTCTACAATGAGCAGTTCTTC. It is translated as CSAGTGGFYNEQFF.